A single sample gave rise to the 8 T cell receptor beta chains below, sequenced in a study of identical twins. Each CDR3 protein gets one entry after TCRdb re-called the 5' RACE reads with MiXCR. The sample records a few hundred thousand distinct CDR3 sequences, around 9.6% being singletons. This sample was also put to use in a study of yellow fever vaccine responses in identical twins.

Sequencing was done on a sample of PBMCs. These receptors came from a young woman in good health.

The chain employs TRBV7-9 and TRBJ2-7; 10 bases fit TRBD2. Germline CDR1 SEHNR, CDR2 FQNEAQ (reference sequence). The CDR3 runs to 16 residues. The trim removed 5 bases at V and 0 bases at J, leaving 7 bases unmatched. The CDR3 region has the DNA TGTGCCAGCAGCATGAGATCTAGCGGGAGCTCCTACGAGCAGTACTTC. It specifies CASSMRSSGSSYEQYF.

Only a few counts were recorded for this clonotype. The chain is built from TRBV11-2 and TRBJ2-3; D could derive from TRBD1 or TRBD2 (5 bases each). Trimming shortened V by 2 bases and J by 1 base, and 10 bases separated the two germline ends. Germline V gene data show CDR1 as SGHAT and CDR2 as FQNNGV. The CDR3 is 15 residues long. CDR3: CASSLNPGRTDTQYF. CDR3 DNA: TGTGCCAGCAGCTTAAATCCGGGGCGCACAGATACGCAGTATTTT.

This clonotype has ten or more counts. The rearrangement links TRBV10-3 to TRBJ2-1, with D unresolved. Trimming removed 10 bases at V and 8 bases at J, with 15 bases between. This CDR3 is built from 12 residues. Germline CDR1 ENHRY, CDR2 SYGVKD. In DNA, the CDR3 is TGTGCCACGGCTGGGGTAAGCGATGAGCAGTTCTTC. This translates into CATAGVSDEQFF.

Ten or more counts support this clonotype. The rearrangement uses TRBV10-3 and TRBJ2-2; no firm D call. The V and J ends lost 7 bases and 6 bases respectively, with 12 bases between them. The CDR3 totals 13 residues. Germline lookup yields CDR1 ENHRY and CDR2 SYGVKD. CDR3 amino acids: CAINNAYPGELFF. The CDR3 DNA follows: TGTGCCATCAACAACGCGTACCCCGGGGAGCTGTTTTTT.

V and J are TRBV29-1 and TRBJ2-7; the D is unclear. Deletions cut 4 bases from V and 3 bases from J, with 16 bases between. The CDR3 totals 14 residues. The germline V gene encodes CDR1 SQVTM and CDR2 ANQGSEA. The CDR3 sequence: CSVGVHAPFYEQYF. In DNA, the CDR3 is TGCAGCGTTGGGGTACACGCCCCGTTCTACGAGCAGTACTTC.

At least ten counts were recorded for this clonotype. The chain joins TRBV29-1 to TRBJ2-5; tentative D call: TRBD1 (6 bases). This CDR3 contains 13 residues. The germline gives CDR1 SQVTM, CDR2 ANQGSEA. Trimming stripped 7 bases from V and 2 bases from J, with 14 bases between. CDR3 region: CSAFQGSQETQYF. CDR3 DNA sequence: TGCAGCGCCTTCCAGGGGAGTCAAGAGACCCAGTACTTC.

This clonotype was seen just once. A much larger clone differs from this one at a single base, so this may be a read error. The rearrangement uses TRBV7-9 and TRBJ2-1, with D possibly being TRBD1 (5 bases). This CDR3 has 14 residues. Germline CDR1 and CDR2: SEHNR and FQNEAQ (reference sequence). CDR3 residues: CASSSGHSYNEHFF. CDR3 DNA: TGTGCCAGCAGCTCCGGACACTCCTACAATGAGCATTTCTTC. The full variable domain, its missing parts supplied by reference TRBV7-9 and TRBJ2-1, is DTGVSQNPRHKITKRGQNVTFRCDPISEHNRLYWYRQTLGQGPEFLTYFQNEAQLEKSRLLSDRFSAERPKGSFSTLEIQRTEQGDSAMYLCASSSGHSYNEHFFGPGTRLTVL.

This clonotype was picked up many times. The J gene is TRBJ2-1, the V gene TRBV20-1, with D perhaps given as TRBD1 or TRBD2 (5 bases each). Germline CDR1 DFQATT, CDR2 SNEGSKA (reference sequence). V dropped 6 bases and J dropped 4 bases, with 22 bases sitting between them. The CDR3 extends over 16 amino acids. CDR3 DNA sequence: TGCAGTGCCCACATCCCGACGGGGCGGAGATACAATGAGCAGTTCTTC. Translating gives CSAHIPTGRRYNEQFF.